Sequencing of this T cell receptor (beta chain) was carried out in a study of cytomegalovirus exposure and HLA in healthy donors. V lost 5 bases, J lost 7 bases, and 13 bases stayed unmatched. Germline assignment: CDR1 LNHDA and CDR2 SQIVND (reference sequence). The CDR3 length is 15 residues. It was with 60 Vbeta and 13 Jbeta primers that the PCR ran. TCRdb's copy holds only in-frame clones and misses some; the assay was immunoSEQ multiplex PCR. This sample has around 100,000 clones, with nearly 80% found just once. The study, taken as a whole, reports: Roughly even sequencing depth across donors was the assumption behind the presence/absence analyses. HLA-A and HLA-B allele assignments for most subjects were reportedly predicted accurately using TCR beta sequences. There were several of the most significant clusters that appeared linked to common viral pathogens in a later analysis.

In the case of this clone: The antigen remains undetermined.

This sequence was found in a woman between 35 and 50 years old in good health and CMV-seropositive. The chain combines TRBV19 with TRBJ2-7; 8 bases map to TRBD1. The sequencing input was PBMCs. The CDR3 DNA reads TGTGCCAGTAGTGCCGGGACAGGAGCTTGGAGGGAGCAGTACTTC. Its translation: CASSAGTGAWREQYF.